A selection of T cell receptor beta chains follows, all from one sample in a study of response to subunit inactivated influenza vaccine. In TCRdb, the RT-PCR reads were re-called with MiXCR into one record per CDR3 protein. Of about 580,000 distinct CDR3 sequences in the sample, 13% to 15% were seen once. Here the sequenced sample was PBMCs from blood, taken about 12 days after vaccination. All receptors derive from a man in his fifties who received an inactivated influenza vaccine. Each CDR3 is given with its conserved first and last residue. Fields, in order: V gene, D gene, J gene, clone size, CDR3 protein, CDR3 DNA. A D gene is named only where the DNA matches it firmly. Not every row has a clone size; where given, it reads once, few, many or a size class.

>TRBV6-2/TRBV6-3|.|TRBJ2-7|.
CASSYLSGPYEQYF
TGTGCCAGCAGTTATCTGAGCGGACCCTACGAGCAGTACTTC
>TRBV20-1|.|TRBJ2-1|.
CSARGGEQFF
TGCAGTGCTAGAGGGGGGGAGCAGTTCTTC
>TRBV7-2|TRBD1|TRBJ1-1|few
CASSDHRGTTEAFF
TGTGCCAGCAGCGACCACAGGGGAACAACTGAAGCTTTCTTT
>TRBV25-1|TRBD1|TRBJ2-7|.
CASSPRPGGYEQYF
TGTGCCAGCAGCCCTAGACCAGGGGGCTACGAGCAGTACTTC
>TRBV20-1|.|TRBJ2-2|many
CSTRPRHNTGELFF
TGCAGCACAAGGCCGAGACACAACACCGGGGAGCTGTTTTTT
>TRBV11-2|.|TRBJ2-1|few
CASSLRAPVWGAPNEQFF
TGTGCCAGCAGCTTAAGGGCCCCGGTTTGGGGGGCCCCCAATGAGCAGTTCTTC
>TRBV5-1|.|TRBJ2-7|.
CASSSRGGAGSYEQYF
TGCGCCAGCAGCTCAAGAGGGGGCGCGGGATCCTACGAGCAGTACTTC
>TRBV29-1|.|TRBJ2-7|few
CSVRGQRGGSYEQYF
TGCAGCGTCCGGGGACAGCGCGGGGGGTCCTACGAGCAGTACTTC
>TRBV12-3/TRBV12-4|.|TRBJ2-3|few
CASSLFTSERADTQYF
TGTGCCAGCAGCCTTTTTACCAGCGAAAGAGCAGATACGCAGTATTTT
>TRBV7-2|TRBD1|TRBJ2-7|many
CASSLVPGTGGEQYF
TGTGCCAGCAGCTTAGTCCCGGGGACAGGGGGTGAGCAGTACTTC
>TRBV12-3/TRBV12-4|.|TRBJ1-5|few
CASRTDGNQPQHF
TGTGCCAGCAGAACAGATGGCAATCAGCCCCAGCATTTT
>TRBV11-2|.|TRBJ2-7|many
CASGEGVTNSYEQYF
TGTGCCAGCGGGGAGGGGGTGACTAATTCCTACGAGCAGTACTTC
>TRBV7-3|.|TRBJ1-1|many
CASSLSRVVGGTEAFF
TGTGCCAGCAGCTTAAGTCGAGTCGTGGGAGGCACTGAAGCTTTCTTT
>TRBV12-3/TRBV12-4|TRBD2|TRBJ2-2|.
CASSFSAGGPTGELFF
TGTGCCAGCAGTTTTTCCGCGGGGGGGCCCACCGGGGAGCTGTTTTTT
>TRBV29-1|.|TRBJ2-5|few
CSVHGHAGETQYF
TGCAGCGTCCACGGACATGCGGGAGAGACCCAGTACTTC
>TRBV19|TRBD1|TRBJ2-1|.
CASSNTGVLSSYNEQFF
TGTGCCAGTAGTAATACAGGGGTCTTAAGCTCCTACAATGAGCAGTTCTTC
>TRBV18|.|TRBJ1-1|once
CASSAGSGRTEAFF
TGTGCCAGCTCAGCCGGGTCCGGGAGGACTGAAGCTTTCTTT
>TRBV2|TRBD1|TRBJ2-7|few
CASSVGQGFYEQYF
TGTGCCAGCAGTGTGGGACAGGGGTTCTACGAGCAGTACTTC
>TRBV29-1|.|TRBJ2-3|.
CSTRRATDTQYF
TGCAGCACCCGACGGGCCACAGATACGCAGTATTTT
>TRBV5-6|.|TRBJ2-7|.
CASSFRVYEQYF
TGTGCCAGCAGCTTCAGGGTATACGAGCAGTACTTC
>TRBV3-1|.|TRBJ1-3|few
CASSQGARRGNTIYF
TGTGCCAGCAGCCAAGGGGCGCGGAGGGGAAACACCATATATTTT
>TRBV6-2/TRBV6-3|TRBD2|TRBJ2-1|.
CASSVAGEQFF
TGTGCCAGCAGTGTAGCGGGGGAGCAGTTCTTC
>TRBV6-5|.|TRBJ1-1|few
CASSYSKDRGFRSNTEAFF
TGTGCCAGCAGTTACTCGAAGGACAGAGGATTCCGATCGAACACTGAAGCTTTCTTT
>TRBV10-3|.|TRBJ2-7|.
CAISEGQGPTYEQYF
TGTGCCATCAGTGAAGGGCAGGGCCCTACCTACGAGCAGTACTTC
>TRBV5-4|TRBD1|TRBJ2-6|.
CASSLALGWTGSSSGANVLTF
TGTGCCAGCAGCTTGGCCTTGGGTTGGACAGGGTCTTCCTCTGGGGCCAACGTCCTGACTTTC
>TRBV28|.|TRBJ1-5|few
CASSLEHGNQPQHF
TGTGCCAGCAGTTTAGAACACGGCAATCAGCCCCAGCATTTT
>TRBV27|.|TRBJ2-2|.
CASRQYANTGELFF
TGTGCCAGCAGGCAATACGCGAACACCGGGGAGCTGTTTTTT
>TRBV7-8|.|TRBJ2-5|.
CASIPSGGPQETQYF
TGTGCCAGCATCCCTTCCGGGGGCCCACAAGAGACCCAGTACTTC
>TRBV7-9|.|TRBJ1-1|.
CASSGIQGAEAFF
TGTGCCAGCAGCGGGATCCAGGGCGCTGAAGCTTTCTTT
>TRBV11-2|.|TRBJ2-3|few
CASSIQGVTDTQYF
TGTGCCAGCAGCATACAGGGTGTGACAGATACGCAGTATTTT
>TRBV7-2|.|TRBJ1-4|many
CASSLGFREKLFF
TGTGCCAGCAGCTTAGGATTCCGGGAAAAACTGTTTTTT
>TRBV10-3|.|TRBJ2-3|many
CATRWRALTDTQYF
TGTGCCACCCGCTGGAGGGCCCTCACAGATACGCAGTATTTT
>TRBV20-1|TRBD1|TRBJ1-5|.
CSARDTGQGANQPQHF
TGCAGTGCTAGAGACACCGGACAGGGGGCGAATCAGCCCCAGCATTTT
>TRBV9|TRBD1|TRBJ2-3|.
CASSSNRGPSTDTQYF
TGTGCCAGCAGCTCCAACAGGGGGCCCAGCACAGATACGCAGTATTTT
>TRBV5-1|.|TRBJ1-1|.
CASSFSGAPEAFF
TGCGCCAGCAGCTTTTCAGGGGCACCTGAAGCTTTCTTT
>TRBV29-1|.|TRBJ2-1|few
CSVVYMGIKQFF
TGCAGCGTTGTTTATATGGGAATCAAGCAGTTCTTC
>TRBV15|.|TRBJ2-3|.
CATSRDFPGVETDTQYF
TGTGCCACCAGCAGAGATTTCCCGGGAGTCGAGACAGATACGCAGTATTTT
>TRBV7-2|.|TRBJ2-5|.
CASSLTEGETQYF
TGTGCCAGCAGCCTTACGGAGGGTGAGACCCAGTACTTC
>TRBV5-5|.|TRBJ2-1|.
CASSFPEGALGNEQFF
TGTGCCAGCAGCTTTCCGGAGGGGGCCTTGGGCAATGAGCAGTTCTTC
>TRBV7-9|.|TRBJ1-2|few
CASSSQTDSNGYTF
TGTGCCAGCAGCTCGCAGACGGACTCTAACGGCTACACCTTC
>TRBV20-1|TRBD2|TRBJ2-7|few
CSASPTSGPYEQYF
TGCAGTGCTAGTCCGACTAGCGGCCCCTACGAGCAGTACTTC
>TRBV30|TRBD1|TRBJ2-3|.
CAWSLLTGGDTQYF
TGTGCCTGGAGTCTATTAACAGGGGGGGATACGCAGTATTTT
>TRBV7-8|.|TRBJ2-3|many
CASEEGETDTQYF
TGTGCCAGTGAGGAGGGGGAAACAGATACGCAGTATTTT
>TRBV4-1|TRBD1|TRBJ2-7|few
CASSQVGTDEQYF
TGCGCCAGCAGCCAAGTTGGGACAGACGAGCAGTACTTC
>TRBV14|TRBD1|TRBJ2-1|.
CASSGDRLVGYNEQFF
TGTGCCAGCAGCGGGGACAGACTTGTAGGATACAATGAGCAGTTCTTC
>TRBV5-1|.|TRBJ2-7|.
CASSLETRNYEQYF
TGCGCCAGCAGCTTGGAAACCAGAAACTACGAGCAGTACTTC
>TRBV7-2|TRBD2|TRBJ2-5|.
CASSLGKSGGPQETQYF
TGTGCCAGCAGCTTAGGAAAAAGCGGGGGGCCCCAAGAGACCCAGTACTTC
>TRBV9|TRBD2|TRBJ2-1|few
CASTPGGSSYNEQFF
TGTGCCAGCACCCCGGGGGGTTCCTCCTACAATGAGCAGTTCTTC
>TRBV24-1|TRBD2|TRBJ2-2|.
CATSDLAANTGELFF
TGTGCCACCAGTGATCTAGCGGCAAACACCGGGGAGCTGTTTTTT
>TRBV9|.|TRBJ2-3|once
CASSVVPGVTDTQYF
TGTGCCAGCAGCGTAGTACCGGGAGTGACAGATACGCAGTATTTT
>TRBV20-1|.|TRBJ2-4|few
CSARGWGKNIQYF
TGCAGTGCTAGAGGGTGGGGCAAAAACATTCAGTACTTC
>TRBV2|.|TRBJ2-5|.
CASSKGGGGGETQYF
TGTGCCAGCTCGAAAGGTGGAGGGGGCGGAGAGACCCAGTACTTC
>TRBV13|.|TRBJ2-2|few
CASSQGRQVTGELFF
TGTGCCAGCAGCCAAGGCAGACAGGTCACCGGGGAGCTGTTTTTT
>TRBV12-3/TRBV12-4|.|TRBJ2-2|few
CASSYDMNTGELFF
TGTGCCAGCAGTTATGACATGAACACCGGGGAGCTGTTTTTT
>TRBV19|.|TRBJ2-7|few
CASSTGPRSSYEQYF
TGTGCCAGTAGTACAGGACCTAGGAGCTCCTACGAGCAGTACTTC
>TRBV5-1|.|TRBJ1-5|few
CASSLSLNQPQHF
TGCGCCAGCAGCTTGTCCCTCAATCAGCCCCAGCATTTT
>TRBV5-1|TRBD2|TRBJ2-1|many
CASTQGGGFNEQFF
TGCGCCAGCACCCAGGGCGGGGGGTTCAATGAGCAGTTCTTC